The sequence of this T cell receptor (beta chain) was determined in a study of cytomegalovirus exposure and HLA in healthy donors. Study results and caveats: Reported results showed that the classifier diagnosed cytomegalovirus status with high specificity and sensitivity.

By sample share, this clone is medium-sized. Antigen unknown. PCR primers comprised 60 Vbeta and 13 Jbeta primers. Some clones are missing from TCRdb's copy, which holds only in-frame ones; the method was immunoSEQ multiplex PCR. The table records over 90,000 clones, around 57% of them present only once. Trimming took 5 bases from V and 5 from J; bases not matched to a gene: 8. This CDR3 is built from 14 residues. CDR1 and CDR2 (germline): MNHNY, SVGAGI (reference sequence). This sequence was found in a human donor in good health. Sequenced sample: PBMCs. The gene calls are TRBV6-6 and TRBJ2-5; TRBD1 aligns across 7 bases. CDR3 bases: TGTGCCAGCAGTCAGGGAACAGGGGTCGAGACCCAGTACTTC. Translation gives CASSQGTGVETQYF.